This T cell receptor (beta chain) was sequenced for a study of Ad26.COV2.S vaccination and SARS-CoV-2 variants. The assay was immunoSEQ multiplex PCR, and TCRdb's table has in-frame clones only and misses some. The sample has about 440,000 clones, around 90% seen once; the top ten hold about 4.1%. Indicated treatment: roughly 19 received Ad26.COV2.S at low or high dose, single or two shots; about five received placebo; per-sample allocation not given. Sampling took place 63 days after the first vaccine or placebo injection. The germline V gene has CDR1 DFQATT and CDR2 SNEGSKA (reference sequence). The V end lost 7 bases, the J end lost 8 bases, and 14 bases lay between the germline ends. CDR3 length: 11 amino acids.

The chain employs TRBV20-1 and TRBJ1-2; maybe TRBD1 (6 bases). The source is a person between 18 and 59 years old who received the Ad26.COV2.S COVID-19 vaccine or a placebo. The input for sequencing was peripheral blood, taken in a trial of Ad26.COV2.S vaccine versus placebo. The CDR3 nucleotides are TGCAGTGTCAGGGGACCGAGAGGCTACACCTTC. Translation: CSVRGPRGYTF.